The sequence of this T cell receptor (beta chain) was determined in a study of glioma-infiltrating T cells. TCR alpha and beta CDR3 regions were amplified from RNA using iRepertoire nested multiplex PCR. One-step reverse transcription and amplification started from around 100-400 ng of tissue mRNA or PBMC total RNA. TCRdb independently ran MiXCR on the multiplex PCR reads; one entry per CDR3 protein. The profile shows about 180,000 distinct CDR3 sequences, around 45% of them singletons. On this clonotype: Its antigen is not known.

Study-level findings and limits: Tissue and blood shared very few CDR3 sequences. Gliomas, especially low-grade, showed above-expected tissue-blood divergence; non-neoplastic patients showed below.

The V gene's germline CDR1 is MDHEN and CDR2 SYDVKM. The CDR3 has 16 residues. V was cut by 8 bases and J by 0 bases, with 14 bases left in between. The rearrangement uses TRBV28 and TRBJ2-6; D perhaps matches TRBD1 (5 bases). The sequenced sample consisted of glioma tissue, nonneoplastic brain tissue, or PBMCs (not recorded which). The clonotype was recovered from a human donor with low-grade glioma or glioblastoma, undergoing nonglioma brain surgery, or in good health (not recorded which). This CDR3 is CASFSGASSGANVLTF. For the CDR3, the DNA is TGTGCCAGCTTCTCTGGGGCTTCCTCTGGGGCCAACGTCCTGACTTTC.